This T cell receptor beta chain was profiled in a study of T-cell reconstitution after alpha-beta-depleted transplantation in children. Of note for this clonotype: Antigen: not known.

Unique molecular identifiers were incorporated during preparation of the TCRbeta library. TCRdb independently ran MiXCR on the PCR reads; one entry per CDR3 protein. The data hold roughly 570,000 distinct CDR3 sequences, with 27% observed a single time. The CDR3 has 15 residues. Unmatched junction bases numbered 3, after V lost 0 bases and J lost 8 bases. Germline loops: CDR1 SGHRS, CDR2 YFSETQ. Study-wide findings and caveats: Several hundred graft clones that had expanded were reportedly the source of alpha-beta T cells about two months after transplant.

This chain uses TRBV5-1 with TRBJ2-1, with 12 bases aligning to TRBD1. The source is a boy in the first two years of life with Wiskott-Aldrich syndrome, due to receive a stem cell transplant. The sequencing used PBMCs, collected before TCRalphabeta/CD19-depleted stem cell transplant. This CDR3 is CASSLVGTGGDEQFF. The CDR3 nucleotides read TGCGCCAGCAGCTTGGTCGGGACAGGGGGCGATGAGCAGTTCTTC.